What follows are 26 T cell receptor beta chains derived from one specimen sequenced in a study of blood T cells in healthy people across ages. The use of a sample-barcoded 5' primer and a J-beta primer mix characterized a second PCR of about 7 to 12 cycles. Via MiXCR, TCRdb re-called the 5' RACE reads, giving one row per CDR3 protein. The sample has hundreds of thousands of distinct CDR3 sequences; about 30% are singletons. The sample taken for sequencing was blood. The receptor source for this set is a woman older than 75 in good health.

This clonotype was counted ten times or more. This chain connects TRBV5-1 to TRBJ2-5, with D perhaps matching TRBD2 (7 bases). The V gene's germline CDR1 is SGHRS and CDR2 YFSETQ. Trimming removed 4 bases from V and 1 base from J, with 17 bases in between. This CDR3 region has 16 residues. The CDR3 region is CASSQGGGLLQETQYF. The DNA of the CDR3 is TGCGCCAGCAGCCAAGGGGGGGGCCTACTCCAAGAGACCCAGTACTTC.

Note on this clonotype: A read error is possible here, since a much larger clone lies one base away. J is TRBJ1-5 and V is TRBV6-2 or TRBV6-3; D remains ambiguous. Germline V gene lookup returns CDR1 MNHEY and CDR2 SVGEGT. The CDR3 has 13 amino acids. Written as DNA, the CDR3 is TGTGCCAACAGTCAATCTGTGCTAGGGCCCCAGCATTTT. Its translation is CANSQSVLGPQHF.

This clonotype was seen a few times. A single base separates this from a much larger clone, so it may be a read error. This chain uses TRBV10-3 with TRBJ2-7; D may be TRBD2 (5 bases). Germline lookup yields CDR1 ENHRY and CDR2 SYGVKD. With 6 bases removed from V and 7 bases from J, the gap between germline ends came to 16 bases. This CDR3 is built from 13 residues. CDR3 sequence: CAIRVERNNEQYF. The CDR3 bases are TGTGCCATCAGGGTAGAGCGGAACAATGAGCAGTACTTC.

At least ten counts were recorded for this clonotype. V is TRBV12-3 or TRBV12-4 and J is TRBJ1-1; TRBD1 is a possible D gene (5 bases). CDR3 length: 13 amino acids. The V gene lost 4 bases and the J gene lost 4 bases, with 10 bases spanning the gap. Written as DNA, the CDR3 is TGTGCCAGCAGTTCCCAAGGGGCCACTGAAGCTTTCTTT. Encoded protein: CASSSQGATEAFF.

Ten or more counts support this clonotype. The J gene is TRBJ2-7, the V gene TRBV7-2; D is ambiguous. CDR1 and CDR2 from the germline V gene are SGHTA and FQGNSA. V was trimmed by 1 base and J by 4 bases, leaving 8 bases between them. The CDR3 is 13 residues long. The CDR3 protein is CASSLGLRYEQYF. CDR3 nucleotides: TGTGCCAGCAGCTTAGGGTTAAGGTACGAGCAGTACTTC.

This clonotype was recorded at least ten times. The chain combines TRBV12-3 or TRBV12-4 with TRBJ1-2; D not resolved. CDR3 length equals 12 residues. The V end lost 4 bases, the J end lost 4 bases, and 7 bases lay between the germline ends. In DNA, the CDR3 is TGTGCCAGCAGTTCATCGCGCTATGGCTACACCTTC. Amino acid sequence: CASSSSRYGYTF.

This clonotype was counted a few times. The chain joins TRBV4-2 to TRBJ1-4; D uncertain. The CDR3 consists of 13 residues. V lost 0 bases to trimming and J lost 8 bases, with 7 bases between them. Germline CDR1 is LGHNA and CDR2 is YNFKEQ. The DNA for the CDR3 is TGTGCCAGCAGCCAAGACCCGGGGGAAAAACTGTTTTTT. Translation gives CASSQDPGEKLFF.

On this clonotype: Since a much larger clone is just one base distant, this may be a read error. V and J are TRBV6-6 and TRBJ1-2; D may be TRBD1 (5 bases). CDR1 is MNHNY and CDR2 is SVGAGI in the germline V gene (reference sequence). The CDR3 totals 14 residues. The CDR3 DNA is TGTGCCGGCAGACCTACGGGACGGGACTATGGCTACACCTTC. This encodes CAGRPTGRDYGYTF.

This clonotype was detected ten times or more. The chain combines TRBV5-1 with TRBJ2-2; TRBD1 is a possible D gene (6 bases). This CDR3 spans 17 amino acids. Germline V gene data show CDR1 as SGHRS and CDR2 as YFSETQ. V was clipped by 0 bases and J by 1 base, with 13 bases between them. CDR3 coding DNA: TGCGCCAGCAGCTTGGTAGCCAGGGGCCAGAACACCGGGGAGCTGTTTTTT. It translates to CASSLVARGQNTGELFF.

With regard to this clonotype: A single base separates this from a much larger clone, so it may be a read error. The V gene is TRBV7-2, the J gene TRBJ2-7; D may be TRBD2 (6 bases). Germline V CDR1 and CDR2: SGHTA, FQGNSA. The V and J ends lost 5 bases and 7 bases respectively, with 21 bases between them. The CDR3 sequence is 15 residues long. The CDR3 coding sequence is TGTGCCAGCAGCCTCAGCGGGTTCCCGGGGAATGAGCAGTACTTC. Its translation is CASSLSGFPGNEQYF.

The genes are TRBV7-2 and TRBJ2-1; no definite D call. CDR1 and CDR2 from the germline V gene are SGHTA and FQGNSA. V gave up 1 base and J gave up 2 bases, with 6 bases separating them. The CDR3 covers 14 residues. This CDR3 is CASSLVAPYNEQFF. CDR3 in DNA: TGTGCCAGCAGCTTAGTGGCCCCCTACAATGAGCAGTTCTTC.

This clonotype came up a few times. The CDR3 DNA reads TGCAGCGTCGACAAGGACGGTAACTATGGCTACACCTTC. This translates into CSVDKDGNYGYTF. This rearrangement joins TRBV29-1 to TRBJ1-2, with no clear D. There are 13 residues in the CDR3. Trimming removed 6 bases at V and 1 base at J, with 12 bases between. Germline loops: CDR1 SQVTM, CDR2 ANQGSEA.

Here the CDR3 reads CSARDRGVRSTYEQYF. CDR3 in DNA: TGCAGTGCTAGAGATCGGGGGGTTAGGAGCACCTACGAGCAGTACTTC. The chain joins TRBV20-1 to TRBJ2-7; 7 bases fit TRBD2. V lost 0 bases, J lost 2 bases, and 10 bases stayed unmatched. Per germline, CDR1 DFQATT and CDR2 SNEGSKA (reference sequence). The CDR3 totals 16 residues.

This clonotype was seen at least ten times. This rearrangement joins TRBV4-3 to TRBJ1-2; D is uncertain. This CDR3 spans 14 amino acids. Germline CDR1 LGHNA, CDR2 YSLEER. Trimming shortened V by 0 bases and J by 2 bases, and 7 bases separated the two germline ends. Here the CDR3 DNA reads TGCGCCAGCAGCCAAGAGATAGGGAACTATGGCTACACCTTC. Amino acids: CASSQEIGNYGYTF.

This clonotype has a count of ten or more. V gene TRBV28 combines with J gene TRBJ2-3; 10 bases are shared with TRBD1. The CDR3 extends over 15 amino acids. Germline assignment: CDR1 MDHEN and CDR2 SYDVKM. J gave up 5 bases and V 5 bases, and 7 bases lay outside the gene matches. Here the CDR3 DNA reads TGTGCCAGCAGTCCCGGACAGGGGGGAGTAGATACGCAGTATTTT. It codes for CASSPGQGGVDTQYF.

In regard to this clonotype: Compared with germline, one end of the junction differs, possibly owing to a read error. V and J are TRBV7-2 and TRBJ2-3, with D perhaps assigned TRBD1 or TRBD2 (5 bases each). Per the germline V gene, CDR1 is SGHTA and CDR2 is FQGNSA. This CDR3 has 16 residues. The CDR3 DNA is TGTGCCAGCAGCCCCCGAGGGGTTTCTCCCACAGACACGCAGTATTTT. Encoded protein: CASSPRGVSPTDTQYF.

This clonotype was recorded a few times. The chain couples TRBV6-1 to TRBJ1-6; TRBD1 matches at 7 bases. Losses at the gene ends were 3 bases for V and 7 bases for J; bases not matched to a gene: 0. There are 13 residues in the CDR3. Looked up from germline, CDR1 is MNHNS and CDR2 is SASEGT. The CDR3 here is CASSEGQNSPLHF. CDR3 DNA: TGTGCCAGCAGTGAGGGACAGAATTCACCCCTCCACTTT.

The gene calls are TRBV27 and TRBJ2-3; D is undetermined. From germline, CDR1 is MNHEY and CDR2 SMNVEV (reference sequence). V was pared by 1 base and J by 3 bases, with 5 bases between. CDR3 length equals 13 residues. CDR3 loop: CASSLWKTDTQYF. The DNA of the CDR3 is TGTGCCAGCAGTTTATGGAAAACAGATACGCAGTATTTT.

V gene TRBV20-1 combines with J gene TRBJ1-1, with a tentative D call TRBD1 (6 bases). V was shortened by 2 bases and J by 4 bases, with 11 bases between the two germline ends. The CDR3 is made up of 13 amino acids. Per germline, CDR1 DFQATT and CDR2 SNEGSKA (reference sequence). The DNA for the CDR3 is TGCAGTGCTAGACGGGGGCTCGCCACTGAAGCTTTCTTT. It specifies CSARRGLATEAFF.

This clonotype was counted many times. The V call is TRBV7-9, the J call TRBJ2-3, with 7 bases that match TRBD2. Germline V gene sequence: CDR1 SEHNR, CDR2 FQNEAQ (reference sequence). The CDR3 consists of 15 residues. Trimming took 5 bases from V and 3 from J; bases not matched to a gene: 8. CDR3 sequence reads: CASSRTRGGTDTQYF. CDR3 nucleotide sequence: TGTGCCAGCAGCCGAACTCGCGGGGGAACAGATACGCAGTATTTT.

As for this clonotype: This could be a read error, since a much larger clone is one nucleotide away. The V call is TRBV5-1, the J call TRBJ2-1; D is undetermined. Germline values: CDR1 SGHRS, CDR2 YFSETQ. The CDR3 runs to 12 residues. CDR3 residues: CANSLAINEQFF. CDR3 DNA sequence: TGCGCCAACAGCTTGGCTATCAATGAGCAGTTCTTC.

This clonotype was observed at least ten times. The genes are TRBV7-8 and TRBJ2-7, with TRBD2 identical over 8 bases. The CDR3 is 14 residues long. The ends lost 5 bases at V and 3 bases at J; junction bases unmatched: 6. CDR1 is SGHVS and CDR2 is FQNEAQ in the germline V gene. For the CDR3, the DNA is TGTGCCAGCAGCCTCGGGACTAGGGTCTACGAGCAGTACTTC. It translates to CASSLGTRVYEQYF.

This clonotype was counted a few times. The chain uses TRBV5-6 and TRBJ2-2; TRBD1 is a possible D gene (5 bases). Germline CDR1 and CDR2: SGHDT and YYEEEE. Deletions cut 5 bases from V and 4 bases from J, with 18 bases between. The CDR3 loop spans 16 amino acids. Here the CDR3 DNA reads TGTGCCAGCAGTCTGGGGCCCCAGCGTTCCACCGGGGAGCTGTTTTTT. Its protein is CASSLGPQRSTGELFF. Complete variable domain (other parts from reference TRBV5-6 and TRBJ2-2): DAGVTQSPTHLIKTRGQQVTLRCSPKSGHDTVSWYQQALGQGPQFIFQYYEEEERQRGNFPDRFSGHQFPNYSSELNVNALLLGDSALYLCASSLGPQRSTGELFFGEGSRLTVL.

The rearrangement links TRBV5-1 to TRBJ2-1, with 7 bases lining up with TRBD1. Germline V gene sequence: CDR1 SGHRS, CDR2 YFSETQ. The CDR3 has 13 amino acids. In DNA, the CDR3 is TGCGTCAGTAGTCAGGACAGGCTCTGGCGGGTGTTCTTC. Translated, it gives CVSSQDRLWRVFF. The complete variable domain, with remaining parts taken from reference TRBV5-1 and TRBJ2-1, reads KAGVTQTPRYLIKTRGQQVTLSCSPISGHRSVSWYQQTPGQGLQFLFEYFSETQRNKGNFPGRFSGRQFSNSRSEMNVSTLELGDSALYLCVSSQDRLWRVFFGPGTRLTVL.

This clonotype was recorded at least ten times. This chain links TRBV6-2 or TRBV6-3 with TRBJ2-1; TRBD2 aligns across 12 bases. V lost 2 bases, J lost 7 bases, and 6 bases stayed unmatched. The germline gives CDR1 MNHEY, CDR2 SVGEGT. The CDR3 is 16 residues long. The CDR3 region is CASSYPSGGARNEQFF. The CDR3 bases are TGTGCCAGCAGTTACCCTAGCGGGGGGGCAAGAAATGAGCAGTTCTTC.

As concerns this clonotype: A much larger clone differs from this one at a single base, so this may be a read error. The CDR3 loop reads CASGNFPSGANVRTF. CDR3 DNA sequence: TGTGCCAGCGGCAACTTCCCCTCTGGGGCCAACGTCCGGACTTTC. V is TRBV7-9 and J is TRBJ2-6, with D possibly being TRBD1 (5 bases). Germline V gives CDR1 SEHNR, CDR2 FQNEAQ (reference sequence). This CDR3 is built from 15 residues.